This T cell receptor (beta chain) was observed in a study of human T cells and chemical hapten exposure. Time point meaning: patch test 1, 2 weeks after DPC sensitization. This sample's treatment: therapeutic diphenylcyclopropenone sensitization with weekly scalp DPC. Participating donors were patients with alopecia, aged 18 to 70 years, considered appropriate candidates for DPC. RNA extraction used unfractionated whole blood as the source of total RNA. CDR1 and CDR2 from the germline V gene are SQVTM and ANQGSEA. This CDR3 contains 12 residues. This clonotype was recorded a few times. One end of the junction is discordant with germline, which a read error may explain. It was the library that attached unique molecular identifiers to individual cDNA molecules. Authors' methods: A per-sample median of around 100,000 TCRs was observed, with a range of roughly 20,000 to 750,000. One entry per CDR3 protein, called by TCRdb with MiXCR from the RACE reads. For this entry, the V and J calls and clone size follow TCRdb and not the study's own pipeline. The top ten hold under 2% of the sample, which has about 80,000 distinct CDR3 sequences, 7.5% to 9% seen once.

The sample here was whole blood, taken in connection with sensitization to the hapten diphenylcyclopropenone (DPC). This chain joins TRBV29-1 and TRBJ1-1; unclear D gene. This TCR derives from a woman in her 30s with alopecia areata. Some clones in this sample may be carry-over from other donors' samples. The CDR3 DNA sequence: TGCAGCGTTCAAGATTTGAACACTGAAGCTTTCTTT. Protein product: CSVQDLNTEAFF.